This is a list of T cell receptor beta chains from one sample in a study of cytomegalovirus exposure and HLA in healthy donors. Generated by immunoSEQ multiplex PCR, the TCRdb table keeps only in-frame clones and is missing some. The data hold more than 60,000 clones, with roughly 95% observed a single time. The sequencing sample was made of PBMCs. These receptors all come from a young woman in good health and CMV-seropositive. The CDR3 runs from the conserved cysteine through the conserved F or W. The D gene is left open where the match is weak. Rows may omit the clone size; those that give it use once, few, many or a size class.

abundance,j_gene,d_gene,len,v_gene,CDR3aa,CDR3nt
once,TRBJ2-1,TRBD2,17,TRBV28,CASTERGGAFPTNEQFF,TGTGCCAGCACCGAACGGGGGGGCGCGTTCCCTACAAATGAGCAGTTCTTC
-,TRBJ2-1,-,12,TRBV2,CASSVLWAEQFF,TGTGCCAGCAGTGTATTGTGGGCAGAGCAGTTCTTC
-,TRBJ2-1,TRBD2,17,TRBV18,CASSPILAGGSYNEQFF,TGTGCCAGCTCACCTATACTAGCGGGAGGGTCCTACAATGAGCAGTTCTTC
-,TRBJ2-1,TRBD1,16,TRBV28,CASRFAGTGGVYEQFF,TGTGCCAGCAGATTCGCCGGGACAGGGGGCGTCTATGAGCAGTTCTTC
-,TRBJ2-2,-,14,TRBV18,CASYRVWSTGELFF,TGTGCCAGCTACAGGGTGTGGAGCACCGGGGAGCTGTTTTTT
-,TRBJ2-1,-,13,TRBV30,CAWSSGVMDEQFF,TGTGCCTGGTCCTCGGGAGTTATGGATGAGCAGTTCTTC
once,TRBJ2-1,TRBD2,16,TRBV28,CASSLGGSGRYNEQFF,TGTGCCAGCAGCTTGGGGGGGAGCGGGCGTTACAATGAGCAGTTCTTC
-,TRBJ2-1,TRBD2,16,TRBV6-6,CASSLLGVAGGDEQFF,TGTGCCAGCAGCCTACTCGGGGTAGCGGGAGGGGATGAGCAGTTCTTC
-,TRBJ1-1,-,14,TRBV18,CASSPLAENTEAFF,TGTGCCAGCTCACCCTTGGCAGAGAACACTGAAGCTTTCTTT
-,TRBJ1-1,TRBD1,15,TRBV6-5,CASNSGTGGAGEAFF,TGTGCCAGCAACTCCGGGACAGGGGGCGCAGGAGAAGCTTTCTTT
-,TRBJ2-7,TRBD2,16,TRBV5-1,CASSLDGLAGPYEQYF,TGCGCCAGCAGCTTGGATGGACTAGCGGGCCCCTACGAGCAGTACTTC
-,TRBJ1-5,-,14,TRBV19,CASSIWGENQPQHF,TGTGCCAGTAGTATTTGGGGAGAAAATCAGCCCCAGCATTTT
-,TRBJ1-5,TRBD1,19,TRBV6-1,CASSETFGTGDSWVQPQHF,TGTGCCAGCAGTGAAACTTTCGGGACAGGGGATTCCTGGGTCCAGCCCCAGCATTTT
-,TRBJ2-7,-,12,TRBV29-1,CSVRGTPYEQYF,TGCAGCGTTAGGGGGACACCTTACGAGCAGTACTTC
-,TRBJ2-7,TRBD2,16,TRBV28,CASSLTGLAGTYEQYF,TGTGCCAGCAGTTTGACGGGACTAGCGGGGACCTACGAGCAGTACTTC
-,TRBJ2-1,TRBD2,15,TRBV29-1,CSVAPRLAETSEQFF,TGCAGCGTTGCCCCCCGACTAGCGGAGACAAGTGAGCAGTTCTTC
-,TRBJ1-1,TRBD1,14,TRBV27,CASSRDRGGTEAFF,TGTGCCAGCAGTCGGGACAGGGGAGGCACTGAAGCTTTCTTT
-,TRBJ2-1,TRBD2,16,TRBV7-9,CASSLGAGGGRNEQFF,TGTGCCAGCAGCTTAGGTGCGGGAGGGGGGAGGAATGAGCAGTTCTTC
-,TRBJ2-7,-,15,TRBV11-2,CASSLGFGRGAEQYF,TGTGCCAGCAGCTTAGGGTTCGGCAGGGGGGCCGAGCAGTACTTC
-,TRBJ1-4,TRBD1,15,TRBV6-1,CASSEARGNNEKLFF,TGTGCCAGCAGTGAAGCCAGGGGGAATAATGAAAAACTGTTTTTT
-,TRBJ2-6,TRBD2,17,TRBV4-1,CASSQGGGNSGANVLTF,TGCGCCAGCAGCCAGGGGGGGGGAAACTCTGGGGCCAACGTCCTGACTTTC
-,TRBJ2-7,TRBD2,15,TRBV27,CASSHPSGTGYEQYF,TGTGCCAGCAGTCACCCTAGCGGGACCGGCTACGAGCAGTACTTC
-,TRBJ2-1,-,16,TRBV7-9,CASSLSVGTGNNEQFF,TGTGCCAGCAGCTTATCCGTAGGAACAGGGAACAATGAGCAGTTCTTC
-,TRBJ2-1,-,15,TRBV21-1,CASSKHIGSGNEQFF,TGTGCCAGCAGCAAGCACATCGGGAGTGGCAATGAGCAGTTCTTC
once,TRBJ2-7,-,13,TRBV11-3,CASSLDLVYEQYF,TGTGCCAGCAGCTTAGATCTCGTGTACGAGCAGTACTTC
-,TRBJ2-7,TRBD1,14,TRBV7-9,CASSYTGGDYEQYF,TGTGCCAGCAGCTATACAGGGGGTGATTACGAGCAGTACTTC
-,TRBJ2-3,-,15,TRBV7-7,CASSLGAGLPDTQYF,TGTGCTAGCAGCTTAGGGGCGGGACTCCCAGATACGCAGTATTTT
-,TRBJ2-5,TRBD1,13,TRBV27,CASSWTGVETQYF,TGTGCCAGCAGTTGGACAGGGGTAGAGACCCAGTACTTC
once,TRBJ2-5,TRBD1,18,TRBV28,CASTPGRGQGAGLETQYF,TGTGCCAGCACCCCTGGGCGAGGCCAGGGGGCAGGTCTAGAGACCCAGTACTTC
-,TRBJ2-3,TRBD2,19,TRBV4-3,CASSQDYVGTSGATDTQYF,TGCGCCAGCAGCCAAGATTACGTAGGGACTAGCGGAGCCACAGATACGCAGTATTTT
-,TRBJ1-2,-,14,TRBV5-1,CASSWDISNYGYTF,TGCGCCAGCAGTTGGGACATCTCTAACTATGGCTACACCTTC
-,TRBJ2-7,TRBD1,15,TRBV5-8,CASSLAGTGASEQYF,TGTGCCAGCAGCTTGGCCGGGACAGGGGCCAGCGAGCAGTACTTC
-,TRBJ2-7,-,15,TRBV6-5,CASSYSRGRGYEQYF,TGTGCCAGCAGTTACTCGAGGGGCAGGGGCTACGAGCAGTACTTC
-,TRBJ2-1,-,14,TRBV5-1,CASSLYFSYNEQFF,TGCGCCAGCAGCTTGTATTTCTCCTACAATGAGCAGTTCTTC
-,TRBJ2-7,TRBD1,12,TRBV28,CATKTGVSEQYF,TGTGCCACCAAGACAGGGGTCTCCGAGCAGTACTTC
once,TRBJ1-1,TRBD1,14,TRBV6-5,CASSYGGGFTEAFF,TGTGCCAGCAGTTACGGAGGGGGCTTCACTGAAGCTTTCTTT
-,TRBJ1-3,-,13,TRBV6-1,CASSEWEGNTIYF,TGTGCCAGCAGTGAATGGGAGGGAAACACCATATATTTT
-,TRBJ2-1,TRBD1,14,TRBV6-6,CASSTGTGDNEQFF,TGTGCCAGCAGCACCGGGACAGGGGACAATGAGCAGTTCTTC
once,TRBJ2-7,-,13,TRBV27,CASSLAGSYEQYF,TGTGCCAGCAGTTTGGCGGGATCCTACGAGCAGTACTTC
once,TRBJ1-2,TRBD1,13,TRBV28,CASMLRTGDGYTF,TGTGCCAGCATGTTGAGGACAGGGGACGGCTACACCTTC
-,TRBJ2-1,TRBD1,14,TRBV2,CASKPGQGSHEQFF,TGTGCCAGCAAGCCGGGACAGGGTTCCCATGAGCAGTTCTTC
-,TRBJ2-1,-,14,TRBV27,CASGRSYPEYEQFF,TGTGCCAGCGGCCGGAGTTACCCAGAGTATGAGCAGTTCTTC
-,TRBJ2-5,-,14,TRBV5-1,CASRDSDSEETQYF,TGCGCCAGCAGGGATAGCGATTCAGAAGAGACCCAGTACTTC
-,TRBJ2-1,-,16,TRBV7-3,CASSLNAGDSYNEQFF,TGTGCCAGCAGCCTTAACGCCGGGGACTCCTACAATGAGCAGTTCTTC
-,TRBJ2-7,TRBD1,13,TRBV5-1,CASSTGGVYEQYF,TGCGCCAGCAGCACAGGGGGTGTCTACGAGCAGTACTTC
-,TRBJ2-7,TRBD2,15,TRBV7-2,CASSLIPSGIYEQYF,TGTGCCAGCAGCTTAATTCCTAGCGGGATCTACGAGCAGTACTTC
-,TRBJ2-1,-,15,TRBV11-3,CASSLMEVSYNEQFF,TGTGCCAGCAGCTTAATGGAGGTTTCCTACAATGAGCAGTTCTTC
once,TRBJ2-1,-,13,TRBV7-9,CASSWNPRDEQFF,TGTGCCAGCAGCTGGAACCCCCGGGATGAGCAGTTCTTC
-,TRBJ1-5,-,13,TRBV10-2,CASSDRGYQPQHF,TGCGCCAGCAGTGATAGGGGGTATCAGCCCCAGCATTTT
-,TRBJ2-7,-,13,TRBV28,CASDGTPNYEQYF,TGTGCCAGCGATGGGACTCCGAACTACGAGCAGTACTTC
-,TRBJ2-3,TRBD2,21,TRBV7-3,CASSPRPSTSGSGESTDTQYF,TGTGCCAGCAGCCCCCGACCCAGCACTAGCGGGTCAGGAGAAAGCACAGATACGCAGTATTTT
-,TRBJ2-7,TRBD2,13,TRBV5-5,CASSLAAGEEQYF,TGTGCCAGCAGCTTGGCCGCGGGGGAGGAGCAGTACTTC
-,TRBJ2-1,-,15,TRBV4-3,CASSPTLWEDNEQFF,TGCGCCAGCAGCCCGACTTTGTGGGAGGACAATGAGCAGTTCTTC
-,TRBJ2-7,TRBD2,14,TRBV5-5,CASSLAGGPFEQYF,TGTGCCAGCAGCCTAGCGGGAGGGCCTTTTGAGCAGTACTTC
-,TRBJ2-3,-,11,TRBV20-1,CSAGRPDTQYF,TGCAGTGCGGGGCGGCCAGATACGCAGTATTTT
once,TRBJ2-1,-,11,TRBV29-1,CSVDPYNEQFF,TGCAGCGTTGACCCATACAATGAGCAGTTCTTC